One sample yielded the 5 T cell receptor beta chains listed below, sequenced in a study of cytomegalovirus exposure and HLA in healthy donors. Both 60 Vbeta primers and 13 Jbeta primers went into the PCR. The protocol was immunoSEQ multiplex PCR, while the TCRdb copy is restricted to in-frame clones and leaves out a portion. The repertoire consists of fewer than 130,000 clones, with over 65% occurring once and the leading ten covering 1% to 1.5%. The sequencing sample was made of PBMCs. Receptors originate from a woman in her twenties or thirties in good health and CMV-seronegative.

J is TRBJ2-5 and V is TRBV9, with TRBD2 matching 10 bases. This CDR3 has 17 residues. Trimming removed 0 bases from V and 0 bases from J; junction bases left unmatched: 5. CDR1 and CDR2 from the germline V gene are SGDLS and YYNGEE. The CDR3 DNA is TGTGCCAGCAGCGTAGCGGAGCGGGGGGGGTACCAAGAGACCCAGTACTTC. It is translated as CASSVAERGGYQETQYF.

This rearrangement joins TRBV29-1 to TRBJ1-2, with D unclear. CDR1 is SQVTM and CDR2 is ANQGSEA in the germline V gene. The V gene lost 7 bases and the J gene lost 2 bases, with 17 bases spanning the gap. This CDR3 is built from 14 residues. CDR3 sequence reads: CSAVATLGNYGYTF. The CDR3 DNA sequence: TGCAGCGCCGTCGCGACTCTTGGAAACTATGGCTACACCTTC.

This clone appeared a few times. The chain employs TRBV28 and TRBJ2-7, with 10 nucleotides matching TRBD2. V lost 4 bases and J lost 2; bases outside the gene matches: 11. This CDR3 contains 17 residues. Germline V lookup: CDR1 MDHEN, CDR2 SYDVKM. CDR3 coding DNA: TGTGCCAGCAGTTCGCGCTACACTAGCGGGGTAACCTACGAGCAGTACTTC. Its translation is CASSSRYTSGVTYEQYF. Supplemented by reference TRBV28 and TRBJ2-7, the full variable domain reads DVKVTQSSRYLVKRTGEKVFLECVQDMDHENMFWYRQDPGLGLRLIYFSYDVKMKEKGDIPEGYSVSREKKERFSLILESASTNQTSMYLCASSSRYTSGVTYEQYFGPGTRLTVT.

There are a few counts of this clone. This chain uses TRBV5-1 with TRBJ1-2; 10 bases align to TRBD1. This CDR3 is built from 15 residues. Losses at the gene ends were 4 bases for V and 2 bases for J; bases not matched to a gene: 5. Germline CDR1 SGHRS, CDR2 YFSETQ. The CDR3: CASSPGTGVNYGYTF. CDR3 DNA: TGCGCCAGCAGCCCGGGGACAGGGGTAAACTATGGCTACACCTTC.

The chain joins TRBV9 to TRBJ1-2, with D unclear. CDR1 is SGDLS and CDR2 is YYNGEE in the germline V gene. This CDR3 is built from 15 residues. The V end was cut by 2 bases, the J end by 4 bases, with 15 bases between. The DNA for the CDR3 is TGTGCCAGCAGCGTCGGTACGGGAGCCGTCTATGGCTACACCTTC. Its protein product is CASSVGTGAVYGYTF. Supplemented by reference TRBV9 and TRBJ1-2, the full variable domain reads DSGVTQTPKHLITATGQRVTLRCSPRSGDLSVYWYQQSLDQGLQFLIQYYNGEERAKGNILERFSAQQFPDLHSELNLSSLELGDSALYFCASSVGTGAVYGYTFGSGTRLTVV.